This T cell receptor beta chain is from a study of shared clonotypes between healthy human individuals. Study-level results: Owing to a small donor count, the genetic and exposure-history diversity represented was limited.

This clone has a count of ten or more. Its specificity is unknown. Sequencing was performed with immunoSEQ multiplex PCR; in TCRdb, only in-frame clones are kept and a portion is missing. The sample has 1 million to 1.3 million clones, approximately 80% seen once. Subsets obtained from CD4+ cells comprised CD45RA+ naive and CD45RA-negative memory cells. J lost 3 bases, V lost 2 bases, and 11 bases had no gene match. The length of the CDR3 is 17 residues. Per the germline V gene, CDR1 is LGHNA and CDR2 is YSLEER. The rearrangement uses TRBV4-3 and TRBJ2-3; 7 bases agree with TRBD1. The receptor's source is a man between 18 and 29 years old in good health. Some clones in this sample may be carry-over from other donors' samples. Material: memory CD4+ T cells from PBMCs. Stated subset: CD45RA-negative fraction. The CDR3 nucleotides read TGCGCCAGCAGCCAAAGAGAGGGGGCAGTCGGAACAGATACGCAGTATTTT. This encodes CASSQREGAVGTDTQYF.